The source of this T cell receptor beta chain is a study of blood T cells in healthy people across ages. In this sample, this clonotype turned up a few times. Its antigen is undetermined. The CDR3 consists of 13 residues. Germline loops: CDR1 SGHRS, CDR2 YFSETQ. V lost 4 bases to trimming and J lost 7 bases; unmatched junction nucleotides: 7. Researchers isolated at least 6.5 million PBMCs per sample. The study, taken as a whole, reports: Unsorted PBMCs ruled out conclusive naive versus antigen-experienced comparison. With age, beta diversity per million T cells declined roughly linearly, significantly by 40.

A J-beta primer mix and a sample-barcoded 5' primer were used in a second PCR of roughly 7 to 12 cycles. Each cDNA molecule received a tag from a template-switch adaptor that had 12 random nucleotides. TCRdb re-analysed the 5' RACE reads in MiXCR, keeping a single row per CDR3 protein. The sample has hundreds of thousands of distinct CDR3 sequences; about 28% are singletons. V gene TRBV5-1 combines with J gene TRBJ1-2; 7 nucleotides match TRBD1. Sequencing was done on a sample of blood. The clonotype was recovered from a woman older than 75 in good health. The CDR3 DNA follows: TGCGCCAGCAGCAAGGACAGGTCTGCTGGCTACACCTTC. Protein sequence: CASSKDRSAGYTF. The variable domain in full, with the rest retrieved from reference TRBV5-1 and TRBJ1-2, is KAGVTQTPRYLIKTRGQQVTLSCSPISGHRSVSWYQQTPGQGLQFLFEYFSETQRNKGNFPGRFSGRQFSNSRSEMNVSTLELGDSALYLCASSKDRSAGYTFGSGTRLTVV.